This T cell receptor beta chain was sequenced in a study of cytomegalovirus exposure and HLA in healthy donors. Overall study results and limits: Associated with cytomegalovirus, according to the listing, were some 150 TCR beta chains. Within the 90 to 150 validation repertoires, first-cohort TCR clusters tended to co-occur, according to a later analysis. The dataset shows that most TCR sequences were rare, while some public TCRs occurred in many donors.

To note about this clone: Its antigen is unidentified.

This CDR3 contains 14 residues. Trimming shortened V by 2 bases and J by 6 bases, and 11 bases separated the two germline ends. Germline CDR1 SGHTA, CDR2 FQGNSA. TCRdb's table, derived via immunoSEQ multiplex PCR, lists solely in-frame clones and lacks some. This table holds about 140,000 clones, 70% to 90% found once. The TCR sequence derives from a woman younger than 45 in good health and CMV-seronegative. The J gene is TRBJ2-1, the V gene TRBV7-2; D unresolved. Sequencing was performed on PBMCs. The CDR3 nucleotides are TGTGCCAGCAGCTTAAGGTCGCCAGGCAATGAGCAGTTCTTC. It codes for CASSLRSPGNEQFF.